The 17 T cell receptor beta chains below were found in one sample sequenced in a study of beta chain features in type 1 diabetes. Expressed TCRB transcripts were sequenced because the isolated RNA had all been reverse transcribed beforehand. This table comes from immunoSEQ multiplex PCR, and its TCRdb copy is limited to in-frame clones, with some not included. The sample consists of roughly 230,000 clones, 9.6% of them appearing once. Source material: naive CD4+ T cells from blood. The receptors shown here come from a woman aged 18-35 years in good health.

The rearrangement uses TRBV30 and TRBJ2-5; maybe TRBD1 (6 bases). Gene TRBJ2-7 matches the end of the DNA better, so the J call may be wrong. The CDR3 totals 14 residues. From germline, CDR1 is GTSNPN and CDR2 SVGIG (reference sequence). CDR3 protein: CAWSGTGTLYEQYF. The CDR3 DNA reads as TGTGCCTGGAGTGGAACCGGGACACTGTACGAGCAGTACTTC.

The chain couples TRBV2 to TRBJ2-3; 7 positions match TRBD2. The trim removed 3 bases at V and 8 bases at J, leaving 5 bases unmatched. CDR1 is SNHLY, CDR2 FYNNEI, per germline. There are 13 residues in the CDR3. This chain's CDR3 is CASSEGREGTQYF. The CDR3 DNA reads TGTGCCAGCAGTGAGGGGAGGGAAGGTACGCAGTATTTT.

This clone was observed a few times. The chain uses TRBV11-2 and TRBJ1-4; D uncertain. This CDR3 comprises 14 residues. Germline CDR1 is SGHAT and CDR2 is FQNNGV. The V end was cut by 5 bases, the J end by 4 bases, with 11 bases between. CDR3 region: CASSPRGGNEKLFF. CDR3 coding DNA: TGTGCCAGCAGCCCCCGCGGCGGTAATGAAAAACTGTTTTTT.

In this sample, this clone turned up a few times. This rearrangement joins TRBV6-1 to TRBJ2-7; 10 nucleotides align to TRBD2. Germline CDR1 MNHNS, CDR2 SASEGT. The CDR3 sequence is 14 residues long. The trim removed 5 bases at V and 4 bases at J, leaving 5 bases unmatched. The CDR3 reads CASSPLAGAYEQYF. DNA of the CDR3: TGTGCCAGCAGTCCCCTAGCGGGAGCTTACGAGCAGTACTTC.

The chain has TRBV5-1 and TRBJ2-1; 8 bases map to TRBD1. CDR3 size: 18 residues. Unmatched junction bases numbered 13, after V lost 2 bases and J lost 3 bases. The germline gives CDR1 SGHRS, CDR2 YFSETQ. In DNA form, the CDR3 reads TGCGCCAGCAGCTTAGCGGGCCCCGGGACAGGCATCTACAATGAGCAGTTCTTC. It yields the protein CASSLAGPGTGIYNEQFF.

The gene calls are TRBV30 and TRBJ1-1, with D possibly TRBD1 on 6 matching bases. CDR1 is GTSNPN and CDR2 is SVGIG in the germline V gene (reference sequence). Deletions cut 6 bases from V and 10 bases from J, with 27 bases between. The length of the CDR3 is 15 residues. CDR3 DNA: TGTGCCTGTCAGTACAGGGAGGGAGTGGTGTATGGAGCTTTCTTT. Its translation: CACQYREGVVYGAFF.

About this clone itself: Different DNA sequences within this sample yield the same CDR3. J is TRBJ2-1 and V is TRBV5-1, with D possibly TRBD2 on 6 matching bases. Germline loops: CDR1 SGHRS, CDR2 YFSETQ. The CDR3 sequence is 14 residues long. V shed 3 bases and J shed 0 bases, with 7 bases lying between them. The CDR3 DNA reads TGCGCCAGCAGCTCCGGGGGCTCCTACAATGAGCAGTTCTTC. Translated: CASSSGGSYNEQFF.

The chain carries TRBV5-1 and TRBJ1-2, with 7 nucleotides matching TRBD1. Germline loops: CDR1 SGHRS, CDR2 YFSETQ. This CDR3 contains 17 residues. V was clipped by 5 bases and J by 3 bases; unmatched bases: 16. CDR3 bases: TGCGCCAGCAGGACCGGGACAGCCCCACGCGGGGACTATGGCTACACCTTC. Translating gives CASRTGTAPRGDYGYTF.

The chain has TRBV14 and TRBJ2-1, with 7 positions matching TRBD1. The germline V gene encodes CDR1 SGHDN and CDR2 FVKESK. V was clipped by 3 bases and J by 4 bases; unmatched bases: 6. The CDR3 is 15 residues long. CDR3 residues: CASSQMGQPYNEQFF. The CDR3 DNA reads TGTGCCAGCAGCCAGATGGGACAGCCTTACAATGAGCAGTTCTTC.

This clone was seen only a few times. The rearrangement uses TRBV29-1 and TRBJ1-3, with 8 bases lining up with TRBD1. V lost 2 bases, J lost 2 bases, and 8 bases stayed unmatched. This CDR3 spans 16 amino acids. Germline CDR1 SQVTM, CDR2 ANQGSEA. CDR3 in DNA: TGCAGCGTTGAAACAGGACAGGGTATCGCTGGAAACACCATATATTTT. Its protein is CSVETGQGIAGNTIYF.

This clone occurred a few times. This chain connects TRBV2 to TRBJ1-2; 7 positions agree with TRBD1. The CDR3 covers 15 residues. The J segment lost 4 bases and the V segment lost 1 base, leaving 6 bases of the junction unmatched. The V gene's germline CDR1 is SNHLY and CDR2 FYNNEI. CDR3 nucleotides: TGTGCCAGCAGTGAAGTGGGCAGGGGGTCCTATGGCTACACCTTC. Translated, it gives CASSEVGRGSYGYTF.

This clone was counted only a few times. This chain connects TRBV11-2 to TRBJ2-5; 7 bases map to TRBD1. The length of the CDR3 is 13 residues. Germline CDR1 SGHAT, CDR2 FQNNGV. The ends lost 5 bases at V and 5 bases at J; junction bases unmatched: 5. CDR3 residues: CASSRQGPETQYF. In DNA, the CDR3 is TGTGCCAGCAGCCGACAGGGTCCGGAGACCCAGTACTTC. The full variable domain, in which reference TRBV11-2 and TRBJ2-5 provide the parts outside the CDR3, is EAGVAQSPRYKIIEKRQSVAFWCNPISGHATLYWYQQILGQGPKLLIQFQNNGVVDDSQLPKDRFSAERLKGVDSTLKIQPAKLEDSAVYLCASSRQGPETQYFGPGTRLLVL.

This clone came up once. This chain uses TRBV7-8 with TRBJ2-1; possible D gene TRBD2, 6 bases. Trimming stripped 1 base from V and 8 bases from J, with 18 bases between. The CDR3 runs 16 residues. The V gene's germline CDR1 is SGHVS and CDR2 FQNEAQ. CDR3 amino acids: CASSLGGLALAHEQFF. The DNA of the CDR3 is TGTGCCAGCAGCTTAGGGGGTCTAGCGTTGGCCCATGAGCAGTTCTTC.

This clone came up a few times. V is TRBV5-4 and J is TRBJ1-3, with D unresolved. The V and J ends lost 4 bases and 0 bases respectively, with 11 bases between them. Germline CDR1 SGHNT, CDR2 YYREEE (reference sequence). The CDR3 is made up of 15 amino acids. CDR3 sequence (DNA): TGTGCCAGCAGCAGAGAGGTGAACTCTGGAAACACCATATATTTT. Translating it yields CASSREVNSGNTIYF.

This clone showed up just a few times. The gene calls are TRBV9 and TRBJ1-5; a weak D match, TRBD1 (5 bases). The CDR3 has 14 amino acids. V lost 3 bases, J lost 5 bases, and 12 bases lay in between. Germline values: CDR1 SGDLS, CDR2 YYNGEE. The CDR3 DNA reads as TGTGCCAGCAGCGCCCGGGGGGGGTATCAGCCCCAGCATTTT. This translates into CASSARGGYQPQHF.

This clone was observed a few times. The chain uses TRBV6-1 and TRBJ2-1, with D possibly TRBD2 on 6 matching bases. CDR1 is MNHNS and CDR2 is SASEGT in the germline V gene. The CDR3 runs 15 residues. V gave up 6 bases and J gave up 7 bases, with 19 bases separating them. The CDR3 DNA is TGTGCCAGCAGAATTGGGGACTGGGGCAAGAATGAGCAGTTCTTC. Translation: CASRIGDWGKNEQFF.

This clone has more than one count but fewer than ten. V and J are TRBV15 and TRBJ2-3, with D tentatively TRBD1 (6 bases). Germline assignment: CDR1 LNHNV and CDR2 YYDKDF (reference sequence). The CDR3 has 14 residues. With 3 bases removed from V and 3 bases from J, the gap between germline ends came to 10 bases. The CDR3 loop is CATSSRGFTDTQYF. CDR3 sequence (DNA): TGTGCCACCAGCAGCAGGGGATTTACAGATACGCAGTATTTT.